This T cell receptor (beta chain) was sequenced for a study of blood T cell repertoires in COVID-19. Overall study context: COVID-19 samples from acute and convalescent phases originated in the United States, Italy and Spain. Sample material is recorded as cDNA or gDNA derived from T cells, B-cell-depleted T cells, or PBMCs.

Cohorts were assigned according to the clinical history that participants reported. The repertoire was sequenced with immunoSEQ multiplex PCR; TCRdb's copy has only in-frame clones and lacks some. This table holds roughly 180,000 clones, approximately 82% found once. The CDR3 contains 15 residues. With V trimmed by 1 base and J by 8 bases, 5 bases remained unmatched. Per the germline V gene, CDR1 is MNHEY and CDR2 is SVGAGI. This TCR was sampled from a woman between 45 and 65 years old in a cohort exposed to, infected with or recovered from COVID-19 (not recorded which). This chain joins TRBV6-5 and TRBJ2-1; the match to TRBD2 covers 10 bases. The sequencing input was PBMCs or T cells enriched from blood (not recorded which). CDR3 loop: CASSYLSGRADEQFF. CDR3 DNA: TGTGCCAGCAGTTACTTAAGCGGGAGGGCCGATGAGCAGTTCTTC.